The 19 T cell receptor beta chains in this list originate from one sample, sequenced in a study of response to subunit inactivated influenza vaccine. TCRdb re-called the RT-PCR reads through MiXCR, storing one row per CDR3 protein. This sample has approximately 520,000 distinct CDR3 sequences, with approximately 15% found just once. The sample was CD4+ T cells sorted from PBMCs, taken roughly 24 months after vaccination. Receptors originate from a man aged 50 to 69 who received an inactivated influenza vaccine.

There are a few counts of this clonotype. The rearrangement uses TRBV6-2 or TRBV6-3 and TRBJ1-3, with no clear D. Germline-derived CDR1 and CDR2 are MNHEY and SVGEGT. The germline V and J ends were trimmed by 6 bases and 0 bases, with 12 bases remaining between them. This CDR3 is built from 15 residues. The CDR3 nucleotides read TGTGCCAGCAGAAGCCCAGCCTCCTCTGGAAACACCATATATTTT. The encoded protein is CASRSPASSGNTIYF.

J is TRBJ2-1 and V is TRBV28, with D perhaps TRBD2 (6 bases). This CDR3 contains 14 residues. Germline loops: CDR1 MDHEN, CDR2 SYDVKM. V was shortened by 9 bases and J by 3 bases, with 15 bases between the two germline ends. CDR3 DNA sequence: TGTGCCAGTAGAACCGGGACTCGCTACAATGAGCAGTTCTTC. This codes for CASRTGTRYNEQFF. Full variable domain (outside the CDR3, taken from reference TRBV28 and TRBJ2-1): DVKVTQSSRYLVKRTGEKVFLECVQDMDHENMFWYRQDPGLGLRLIYFSYDVKMKEKGDIPEGYSVSREKKERFSLILESASTNQTSMYLCASRTGTRYNEQFFGPGTRLTVL.

The V call is TRBV6-2 or TRBV6-3, the J call TRBJ2-5; 7 bases are a match to TRBD1. The CDR3 runs to 13 residues. Germline-derived CDR1 and CDR2 are MNHEY and SVGEGT. V shed 6 bases, J shed 0 bases, and the junction held 1 base outside the gene matches. CDR3 region: CASRQGNQETQYF. The CDR3 nucleotides are TGTGCCAGCAGACAGGGGAACCAAGAGACCCAGTACTTC.

This clonotype was observed a few times. The rearrangement uses TRBV5-1 and TRBJ2-3; D might be TRBD1 or TRBD2, each matching 5 bases. Trimming took 5 bases from V and 6 from J, leaving 22 bases between them. The germline gives CDR1 SGHRS, CDR2 YFSETQ. The CDR3 sequence is 16 residues long. The DNA for the CDR3 is TGCGCCAGCAGTGACAGTTCAGACTGGAGAGGGGATACGCAGTATTTT. It translates to CASSDSSDWRGDTQYF.

This clonotype appeared a few times. J is TRBJ2-7 and V is TRBV3-1; the D is unclear. Deletions cut 1 base from V and 2 bases from J, with 12 bases between. Germline CDR1 is LGHDT and CDR2 is YNNKEL (reference sequence). The CDR3 loop spans 15 amino acids. The CDR3 loop is CASSQVRLNTYEQYF. The DNA of the CDR3 is TGTGCCAGCAGCCAAGTTCGATTAAATACCTACGAGCAGTACTTC.

There are a few counts of this clonotype. The gene calls are TRBV20-1 and TRBJ2-3, with D unresolved. The germline V gene has CDR1 DFQATT and CDR2 SNEGSKA (reference sequence). The V end lost 6 bases, the J end lost 0 bases, and 10 bases lay between the germline ends. CDR3 length equals 13 residues. The CDR3 DNA is TGCAGTGCCCATTGGGCTAGCACAGATACGCAGTATTTT. As protein: CSAHWASTDTQYF.

This clonotype has just one count. The chain is built from TRBV7-9 and TRBJ1-4; 7 positions match TRBD1. Germline CDR1 and CDR2: SEHNR and FQNEAQ (reference sequence). The CDR3 runs 14 residues. With V trimmed by 5 bases and J by 7 bases, 7 bases remained unmatched. CDR3 protein: CASSKGQVPEKLFF. The DNA of the CDR3 is TGTGCCAGCAGCAAAGGACAGGTTCCTGAAAAACTGTTTTTT.

CDR3 nucleotide sequence: TGTGCCAGCAGCGTAGTGAGCGGGAGGGCCACTGGGGAGCTGTTTTTT. It specifies CASSVVSGRATGELFF. V gene TRBV9 combines with J gene TRBJ2-2; TRBD2 matches 10 bases. V dropped 0 bases and J dropped 8; count of bases not matched to a gene: 7. CDR1 is SGDLS, CDR2 YYNGEE, per germline. The CDR3 contains 16 residues.

This clonotype was seen more than once but under ten times. The chain combines TRBV4-3 with TRBJ2-2, with D possibly matching TRBD2 (5 bases). Germline V gene lookup returns CDR1 LGHNA and CDR2 YSLEER. V gave up 2 bases and J gave up 7 bases, with 8 bases separating them. The CDR3 contains 13 residues. The CDR3 bases are TGCGCCAGCAGCCAACCCGGGGACGGGGAGCTGTTTTTT. This codes for CASSQPGDGELFF.

This clonotype was observed a handful of times. The CDR3 DNA reads as TGTGCCAGCGAATTCCCTGGGGCCAACGTCCTGACTTTC. Protein: CASEFPGANVLTF. J is TRBJ2-6 and V is TRBV28; no clear D gene. CDR3 length equals 13 residues. CDR1 MDHEN and CDR2 SYDVKM come from the germline V gene. V was pared by 8 bases and J by 2 bases, with 7 bases between.

J is TRBJ2-1 and V is TRBV19; TRBD2 aligns across 8 bases. From germline, CDR1 is LNHDA and CDR2 SQIVND (reference sequence). Trimming took 5 bases from V and 7 from J; bases not matched to a gene: 16. The CDR3 covers 17 residues. The CDR3 region has the DNA TGTGCCAGTAGTGACCCGGGAGGGGTACGTGAAAGAAATGAGCAGTTCTTC. Its protein is CASSDPGGVRERNEQFF.

The genes are TRBV4-1 and TRBJ2-4, with TRBD1 matching over 7 bases. The length of the CDR3 is 16 residues. V was clipped by 1 base and J by 3 bases; unmatched bases: 6. CDR1 and CDR2 from the germline V gene are MGHRA and YSYEKL. The CDR3 DNA reads TGCGCCAGCAGCCAAGCTTACAGGGACAGCAAAAACATTCAGTACTTC. Translation gives CASSQAYRDSKNIQYF.

The chain uses TRBV18 and TRBJ2-7, with D possibly matching TRBD1 (5 bases). This CDR3 contains 13 residues. The V end lost 5 bases, the J end lost 4 bases, and 12 bases lay between the germline ends. Germline V gene data show CDR1 as KGHSH and CDR2 as LQKENI. The CDR3 DNA reads TGTGCCAGCTCAAGCCTACAGGAGTACGAGCAGTACTTC. As protein: CASSSLQEYEQYF.

This clonotype came up a few times. The chain couples TRBV25-1 to TRBJ1-1, with D perhaps TRBD1 (5 bases). The CDR3 has 17 amino acids. Trimming took 3 bases from V and 2 from J, leaving 19 bases between them. In germline, CDR1 is MGHDK, CDR2 SYGVNS. The CDR3 nucleotides read TGTGCCAGCAGTGATGGGGGTCTAATCTCGGGCAACACTGAAGCTTTCTTT. It is translated as CASSDGGLISGNTEAFF.

This clonotype was seen a few times. The chain carries TRBV3-1 and TRBJ1-6; 7 bases are a match to TRBD1. In germline, CDR1 is LGHDT, CDR2 YNNKEL (reference sequence). Germline trimming cut 2 bases from V and 8 bases from J; bases unmatched to any gene: 6. This CDR3 contains 15 residues. The CDR3 is CASSQTTGIDSPLHF. The CDR3 bases are TGTGCCAGCAGCCAAACGACAGGGATCGATTCACCCCTCCACTTT.

V is TRBV25-1 and J is TRBJ2-4; TRBD1 agrees at 8 bases. Germline CDR1 and CDR2: MGHDK and SYGVNS. The ends lost 4 bases at V and 9 bases at J; junction bases unmatched: 2. The CDR3 is 12 amino acids. The CDR3 here is CASSADRGIQYF. CDR3 nucleotide sequence: TGTGCCAGCAGTGCCGACAGGGGCATTCAGTACTTC.

This chain uses TRBV10-3 with TRBJ1-1, with 10 bases lining up with TRBD1. The J segment lost 1 base and the V segment lost 6 bases, leaving 8 bases of the junction unmatched. Germline assignment: CDR1 ENHRY and CDR2 SYGVKD. CDR3 length: 16 amino acids. The CDR3 bases are TGTGCCATCAGAGCCGGGACAGGGGAGAAGAACACTGAAGCTTTCTTT. Amino acid sequence: CAIRAGTGEKNTEAFF.

This chain links TRBV9 with TRBJ2-3, with TRBD2 matching 8 bases. CDR1 SGDLS and CDR2 YYNGEE come from the germline V gene. CDR3 length: 17 residues. Trimming at V came to 0 bases and at J to 1 base, leaving 7 bases not matched to a gene. The CDR3: CASSVVGAGVGTDTQYF. CDR3 nucleotides: TGTGCCAGCAGCGTAGTAGGAGCGGGAGTGGGCACAGATACGCAGTATTTT.

This clonotype was recorded many times. The rearrangement uses TRBV20-1 and TRBJ2-4, with D unclear. This CDR3 region has 11 residues. Germline CDR1 and CDR2: DFQATT and SNEGSKA (reference sequence). V lost 4 bases, J lost 16 bases, and 17 bases lay in between. The CDR3 DNA sequence: TGCAGTGCTAAGGGTGAGGCACAAGGCTACTTC. Translated: CSAKGEAQGYF.